This T cell receptor beta chain was identified in a study of blood T cell dynamics during melanoma immunotherapy. Time point given: pre-treatment baseline. CDR1 ENHRY and CDR2 SYGVKD come from the germline V gene. V was clipped by 4 bases and J by 6 bases, with 13 bases between them. This CDR3 is 14 amino acids long. Repertoires were generated with immunoSEQ multiplex PCR, while TCRdb's copy carries only in-frame clones and drops some. Here the sample spans approximately 7,000 clones, roughly 88% being singletons. The TCR originated in a human donor with melanoma. Some clones in this sample may be carry-over from other donors' samples. The sequencing here drew on blood, taken from a patient treated with checkpoint blockade. This sequence joins TRBV10-3 and TRBJ2-1; D tentatively fits TRBD1 or TRBD2 (6 bases each). CDR3 sequence (DNA): TGTGCCATCAGTGTATGGGGGGCTCTCAATGAGCAGTTCTTC. This translates into CAISVWGALNEQFF.